This T cell receptor (beta chain) was observed in a study of blood T cell repertoires in COVID-19. Study in general: The samples span acute and convalescent COVID-19 from the United States, Italy and Spain.

Study members were between about 18 and 95 years old and lived in over 20 US regions. Recovered status in Cohort 3 required two negative PCRs, clearance, or symptom resolution. Germline V CDR1 and CDR2: SGHTA, FQGNSA. Between the trimmed V and J ends, which lost 5 bases and 2 bases, there was a span of 13 bases. The CDR3 consists of 15 residues. The repertoire was sequenced with immunoSEQ multiplex PCR; TCRdb's copy has only in-frame clones and lacks some. The table has about 190,000 clones, roughly 80% seen once. In its sample, this clone was seen once. Source material: PBMCs or T cells enriched from blood (not recorded which). V usage is TRBV7-2 and J usage is TRBJ2-1; a possible D gene is TRBD2 (5 bases). This clonotype was obtained from a woman aged 25 to 45 who had recovered from COVID-19. The CDR3 DNA is TGTGCCAGCAGCCCCAGAGGGCCCACCTACAATGAGCAGTTCTTC. Its protein product is CASSPRGPTYNEQFF.